The present TCR beta chain was sequenced within a study of blood T cell repertoires in COVID-19. As for the study in general: Material from acute and convalescent COVID-19 was sourced from the United States, Italy and Spain. PBMCs, B-cell-depleted T cells, or T cells were the source of the cDNA or gDNA that made up the material.

CDR3 length: 12 amino acids. The germline CDR1 and CDR2 sequences are SGHRS and YFSETQ. Trimming cost V 4 bases and J 7 bases, with 11 bases left between them. Measured with immunoSEQ multiplex PCR; TCRdb has only the in-frame clones, and not every one. The sample holds about 210,000 clones, about 89% seen once. The sequencing sample was made of peripheral blood. The sequence came from a woman in her thirties or forties with acute or convalescent COVID-19. The chain uses TRBV5-1 and TRBJ1-1, with TRBD1 as a possible D gene (6 bases). CDR3 nucleotide sequence: TGCGCCAGCAGCGCCACAGGGCATGAAGCTTTCTTT. Translation: CASSATGHEAFF.